These T cell receptor beta chains were read from a single sample in a study of OX40 agonist ivuxolimab in advanced cancers. Sequencing used immunoSEQ multiplex PCR; TCRdb keeps in-frame clones, though not all of them. The table lists tens of thousands of clones, over 65% of them singletons. The material was CD4+ or CD8+ T cells sorted from blood, obtained in a trial of the OX40 agonist ivuxolimab. The receptors come from an adult with an advanced solid tumor such as melanoma, head and neck, liver or kidney cancer. Each CDR3 is given with its conserved first and last residue. D genes are given only for firm matches. The size field is filled for only some rows; it gives once, few, many or a size class.

j_call	d_call	v_call	clone_size	cdr3_nt	cdr3_aa
TRBJ1-2	.	TRBV4-1	.	TGCGCCAGCAGCCAAGGTCGAGGTTACAGTGGCTACACCTTC	CASSQGRGYSGYTF
TRBJ2-5	TRBD2	TRBV11-2	.	TGTGCCAGCAGCCTAGCGGGAGGGGGAGAGACCCAGTACTTC	CASSLAGGGETQYF
TRBJ1-1	TRBD1	TRBV19	.	TGTGCCAGTACCATTACAGGGGGCGCCCCTGAAGCTTTCTTT	CASTITGGAPEAFF
TRBJ2-7	TRBD2	TRBV28	.	TGTGCCAGCAGTTCCGAGATACTAGCGGCCGGGCTGGTTTACGAGCAGTACTTC	CASSSEILAAGLVYEQYF
TRBJ2-6	.	TRBV6-9	once	TGTGCCAGCAGTTTCAGCATACGACAAAGTCGGGCCAACGTCCTGACTTTC	CASSFSIRQSRANVLTF
TRBJ1-1	.	TRBV7-9	.	TGTGCCAGCAGCTTCGGGGTTGGCACTGAAGCTTTCTTT	CASSFGVGTEAFF
TRBJ2-7	TRBD1	TRBV6-6	.	TGTGCCAGCAGTCGGGACAGCGCCTACGAGCAGTACTTC	CASSRDSAYEQYF
TRBJ2-7	.	TRBV5-6	.	TGTGCCAGCAGCTTGGACGTTTCCTACGAGCAGTACTTC	CASSLDVSYEQYF
TRBJ2-7	TRBD1	TRBV5-4	.	TGTGCCAGCAGCGACCTACAGGGGGCCCAGGAGCAGTACTTC	CASSDLQGAQEQYF
TRBJ1-3	.	TRBV10-2	.	TGCGCCAGTGCGGAGTCTGGAAACACCATATATTTT	CASAESGNTIYF
TRBJ1-5	.	TRBV6-1	medium-sized	TGTGCCAGCAGGCAGGGATACCGTCAGCCCCAGCATTTT	CASRQGYRQPQHF
TRBJ2-1	.	TRBV7-9	.	TGTGCCAGCAGCTCCAGTAGGAGTCGGCACTACAATGAGCAGTTCTTC	CASSSSRSRHYNEQFF
TRBJ2-1	TRBD2	TRBV4-1	.	TGCGCCAGCAGCCCGGGGGGACTACACAATGAGCAGTTCTTC	CASSPGGLHNEQFF
TRBJ2-1	.	TRBV27	.	TGTGCCAGCAGTTTATCAGGCGGGCCTTACAATGAGCAGTTCTTC	CASSLSGGPYNEQFF
TRBJ1-3	.	TRBV5-4	.	TGTGCCAGCAGCTTGGGAGGGACGTACGGAGGAAACACCATATATTTT	CASSLGGTYGGNTIYF
TRBJ1-3	.	TRBV12-5	.	TGTGCTAGTGGTTTGCCCACTTACAGGAACTCTGGAAACACCATATATTTT	CASGLPTYRNSGNTIYF
TRBJ1-3	.	TRBV4-3	once	TGCGCCAGCAGCCAAGTCTTGAGAGGGGCTGGAAACACCATATATTTT	CASSQVLRGAGNTIYF
TRBJ1-1	.	TRBV2	.	TGTGCCAGCAGTGACCTCCTGAACACTGAAGCTTTCTTT	CASSDLLNTEAFF